This entry lists 18 T cell receptor beta chains sequenced from one sample in a study of blood T cell repertoires in COVID-19. Profiling relied on immunoSEQ multiplex PCR, and the TCRdb table lists in-frame clones only, not all of them. The sample shows approximately 190,000 clones, 65% to 90% of them seen only once. The sample taken for sequencing was PBMCs or T cells enriched from blood (not recorded which). The receptors derive from an older woman with acute COVID-19.

On this clone itself: This same CDR3 is encoded by further DNA sequences in the sample. The V gene is TRBV30, the J gene TRBJ1-1, with TRBD1 matching over 7 bases. CDR3 length: 13 residues. Germline CDR1 is GTSNPN and CDR2 is SVGIG (reference sequence). V dropped 5 bases and J dropped 0; count of bases not matched to a gene: 3. In DNA form, the CDR3 reads TGTGCCTGGCTGGGACAGTTGAACACTGAAGCTTTCTTT. As protein: CAWLGQLNTEAFF.

The chain carries TRBV5-4 and TRBJ2-3; 11 bases fit TRBD2. This CDR3 comprises 15 residues. The V segment lost 1 base and the J segment 6 bases; nucleotides outside the gene matches: 4. From germline, CDR1 is SGHNT and CDR2 YYREEE (reference sequence). The CDR3: CASSLPASGGDTQYF. DNA of the CDR3: TGTGCCAGCAGCTTGCCCGCTAGCGGGGGGGATACGCAGTATTTT.

V gene TRBV20-1 combines with J gene TRBJ2-7; 7 nucleotides agree with TRBD2. CDR1 and CDR2 from the germline V gene are DFQATT and SNEGSKA (reference sequence). The CDR3 has 16 amino acids. Trimming removed 3 bases from V and 0 bases from J; junction bases left unmatched: 11. CDR3 region: CSASPTGSGYSYEQYF. CDR3 coding DNA: TGCAGTGCTAGTCCCACGGGTAGCGGGTACTCCTACGAGCAGTACTTC.

The chain is built from TRBV27 and TRBJ2-3, with 9 bases aligning to TRBD1. The CDR3 extends over 17 amino acids. Per germline, CDR1 MNHEY and CDR2 SMNVEV (reference sequence). The V and J ends lost 6 bases and 3 bases, in that order; junction bases with no gene match: 13. The CDR3 sequence is CASSPPGTGILTDTQYF. The CDR3 nucleotides read TGTGCCAGCAGCCCTCCTGGGACAGGGATTTTGACAGATACGCAGTATTTT.

The chain joins TRBV28 to TRBJ1-2, with 7 bases matching TRBD1. The CDR3 consists of 16 residues. V shed 5 bases and J 3 bases; nucleotides not matched to a gene: 12. Germline values: CDR1 MDHEN, CDR2 SYDVKM. The CDR3: CASSPLGDSRYYGYTF. For the CDR3, the DNA is TGTGCCAGCAGTCCCCTCGGGGACAGCCGATACTATGGCTACACCTTC.

This clone was counted only a few times. The chain links TRBV7-8 to TRBJ1-1; D might be TRBD1 (5 bases). Trimming pared 6 bases from V and 5 bases from J, leaving 10 bases between. CDR3 length: 12 amino acids. From germline, CDR1 is SGHVS and CDR2 FQNEAQ. The CDR3 is CASRNQGTEAFF. DNA for the CDR3: TGTGCCAGCAGGAACCAGGGAACTGAAGCTTTCTTT. The variable domain in full, with the rest retrieved from reference TRBV7-8 and TRBJ1-1, is GAGVSQSPRYKVAKRGQDVALRCDPISGHVSLFWYQQALGQGPEFLTYFQNEAQLDKSGLPSDRFFAERPEGSVSTLKIQRTQQEDSAVYLCASRNQGTEAFFGQGTRLTVV.

The chain combines TRBV6-2 or TRBV6-3 with TRBJ2-5; 9 bases match TRBD1. Per the germline V gene, CDR1 is MNHEY and CDR2 is SVGEGT. The CDR3 covers 16 residues. V dropped 2 bases and J dropped 5; count of bases not matched to a gene: 9. For the CDR3, the DNA is TGTGCCAGCAGTTACGGACAGGGGAGTGTTCGGGAGACCCAGTACTTC. Amino acids: CASSYGQGSVRETQYF.

The J gene is TRBJ2-4, the V gene TRBV18; 10 bases are shared with TRBD2. This CDR3 has 16 residues. V was pared by 6 bases and J by 3 bases, with 8 bases of the junction left unmatched. CDR1 is KGHSH and CDR2 is LQKENI in the germline V gene. CDR3 in DNA: TGTGCCAGCTCCCCGGGACTAGCGCAAGACAAAAACATTCAGTACTTC. This gives the protein CASSPGLAQDKNIQYF.

This chain uses TRBV2 with TRBJ1-2; D ambiguous. The length of the CDR3 is 13 residues. Germline V CDR1 and CDR2: SNHLY, FYNNEI. Trimming removed 5 bases at V and 3 bases at J, with 10 bases between. The CDR3 region is CASSLEADYGYTF. CDR3 DNA: TGTGCCAGCAGTCTCGAGGCTGACTATGGCTACACCTTC.

The chain is built from TRBV19 and TRBJ1-5; 9 nucleotides match TRBD1. J gave up 6 bases and V 1 base, and 10 bases lay outside the gene matches. Looked up from germline, CDR1 is LNHDA and CDR2 is SQIVND (reference sequence). The CDR3 spans 17 residues. The CDR3 DNA reads as TGTGCCAGTAGTATAGGTCCGGGACAGGGTTTCGCTCAGCCCCAGCATTTT. Translated, it gives CASSIGPGQGFAQPQHF.

The chain recombines TRBV7-6 with TRBJ1-1, with D possibly being TRBD1 (6 bases). Deletions cut 1 base from V and 3 bases from J, with 9 bases between. This CDR3 contains 14 residues. Germline values: CDR1 SGHVS, CDR2 FNYEAQ. The CDR3 reads CASSLDRADTEAFF. The CDR3 region has the DNA TGTGCCAGCAGCTTAGACAGGGCGGACACTGAAGCTTTCTTT.

V gene TRBV10-1 combines with J gene TRBJ2-4; D may be TRBD1 (6 bases). The CDR3 is 16 residues long. Trimming left V 0 bases short and J 1 base short, with 10 bases between. Per germline, CDR1 WNHNN and CDR2 SYGVQD (reference sequence). The CDR3 nucleotides are TGCGCCAGCAGTGAGTCTAGGGACAATGCCAAAAACATTCAGTACTTC. This encodes CASSESRDNAKNIQYF.

The chain links TRBV27 to TRBJ1-2, with 10 bases aligning to TRBD1. Trimming took 8 bases from V and 5 from J; bases not matched to a gene: 5. The length of the CDR3 is 13 residues. From germline, CDR1 is MNHEY and CDR2 SMNVEV (reference sequence). CDR3 nucleotides: TGTGCCAGCGCCCGGACAGGGGGGTATGGCTACACCTTC. Encoded protein: CASARTGGYGYTF.

The gene calls are TRBV3-1 (or the pseudogene TRBV3-2) and TRBJ2-5, with 8 bases that match TRBD2. Germline V lookup: CDR1 LGHDT, CDR2 YNNKEL (reference sequence). V was pared by 3 bases and J by 1 base, with 7 bases of the junction left unmatched. This CDR3 has 16 residues. This chain's CDR3 is CASSHSASGFQETQYF. CDR3 bases: TGTGCCAGCAGCCATTCTGCTAGCGGGTTCCAAGAGACCCAGTACTTC.

This clone was detected once. The chain combines TRBV5-1 with TRBJ1-4; D unclear. This CDR3 spans 14 amino acids. In germline, CDR1 is SGHRS, CDR2 YFSETQ. Trimming took 5 bases from V and 6 from J, leaving 14 bases between them. CDR3 residues: CASSSRVSDEKLFF. The DNA of the CDR3 is TGCGCCAGCAGTTCGAGGGTCTCGGATGAAAAACTGTTTTTT.

The rearrangement links TRBV12-3 or TRBV12-4 to TRBJ1-1; D is unresolved. This CDR3 contains 12 residues. V dropped 3 bases and J dropped 8 bases, with 10 bases sitting between them. CDR3 sequence (DNA): TGTGCCAGCAGTTTTTTCCCGGAGGAAGCTTTCTTT. Translating it yields CASSFFPEEAFF.

This chain uses TRBV2 with TRBJ1-3; a possible D gene is TRBD1 (5 bases). CDR3 length: 14 residues. CDR1 and CDR2 (germline): SNHLY, FYNNEI. V was clipped by 6 bases and J by 9 bases, with 18 bases between them. CDR3 sequence: CASRGTGVRGTIYF. The CDR3 nucleotides are TGTGCCAGCAGAGGGACGGGAGTCCGGGGCACCATATATTTT.

The chain couples TRBV29-1 to TRBJ1-4; 11 bases are a match to TRBD1. The ends lost 4 bases at V and 3 bases at J; junction bases unmatched: 7. CDR1 is SQVTM, CDR2 ANQGSEA, per germline. The CDR3 length is 16 residues. CDR3 nucleotides: TGCAGCGTTGCGTCTTTGGGACAGGGGGCTAATGAAAAACTGTTTTTT. Its translation: CSVASLGQGANEKLFF.